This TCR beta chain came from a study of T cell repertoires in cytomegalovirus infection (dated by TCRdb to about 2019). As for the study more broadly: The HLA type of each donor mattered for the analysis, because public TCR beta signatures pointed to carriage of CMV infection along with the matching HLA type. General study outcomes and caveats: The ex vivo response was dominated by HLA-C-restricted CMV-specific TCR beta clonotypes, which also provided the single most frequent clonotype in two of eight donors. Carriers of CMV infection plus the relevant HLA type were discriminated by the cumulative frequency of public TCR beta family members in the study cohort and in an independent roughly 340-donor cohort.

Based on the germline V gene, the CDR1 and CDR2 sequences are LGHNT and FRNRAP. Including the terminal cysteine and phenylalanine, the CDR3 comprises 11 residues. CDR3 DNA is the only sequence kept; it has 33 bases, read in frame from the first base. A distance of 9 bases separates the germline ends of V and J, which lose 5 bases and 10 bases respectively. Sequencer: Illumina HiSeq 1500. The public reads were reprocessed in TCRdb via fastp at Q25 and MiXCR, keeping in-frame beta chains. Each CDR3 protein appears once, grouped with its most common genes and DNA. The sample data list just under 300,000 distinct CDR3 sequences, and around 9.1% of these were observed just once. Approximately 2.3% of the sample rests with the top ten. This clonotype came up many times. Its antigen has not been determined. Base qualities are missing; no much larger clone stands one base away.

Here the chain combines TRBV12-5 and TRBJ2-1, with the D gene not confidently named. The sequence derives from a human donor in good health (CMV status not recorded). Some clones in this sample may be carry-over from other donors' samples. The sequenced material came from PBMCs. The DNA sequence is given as TGTGCTAGTGGTCCTGGGCAGGAGCAGTTCTTC. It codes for CASGPGQEQFF. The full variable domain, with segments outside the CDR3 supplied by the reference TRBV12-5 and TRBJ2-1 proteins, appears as DARVTQTPRHKVTEMGQEVTMRCQPILGHNTVFWYRQTMMQGLELLAYFRNRAPLDDSGMPKDRFSAEMPDATLATLKIQPSEPRDSAVYFCASGPGQEQFFGPGTRLTVL.